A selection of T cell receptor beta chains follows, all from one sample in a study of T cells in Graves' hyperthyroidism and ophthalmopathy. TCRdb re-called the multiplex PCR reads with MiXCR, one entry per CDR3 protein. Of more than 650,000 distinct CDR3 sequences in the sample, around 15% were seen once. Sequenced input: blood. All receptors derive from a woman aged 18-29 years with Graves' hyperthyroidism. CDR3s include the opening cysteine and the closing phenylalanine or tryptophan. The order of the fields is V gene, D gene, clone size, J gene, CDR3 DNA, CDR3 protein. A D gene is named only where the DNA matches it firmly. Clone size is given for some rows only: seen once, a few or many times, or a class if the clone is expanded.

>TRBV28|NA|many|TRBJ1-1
TGTGCCAGCGGTTTGGACAGACAGAACACTGAAGCTTTCTTT
CASGLDRQNTEAFF
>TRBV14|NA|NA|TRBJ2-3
TGTGCCAGCACCGTACAGGAAAAGGATACGCAGTATTTT
CASTVQEKDTQYF
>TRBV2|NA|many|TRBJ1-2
TGTGCCAGCAGTGCAGGGGTGAATGGCTACACCTTC
CASSAGVNGYTF
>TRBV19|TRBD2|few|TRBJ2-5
TGTGCCAGTAGTCCCCGGACTAGCGGGCGGGAGACCCAGTACTTC
CASSPRTSGRETQYF
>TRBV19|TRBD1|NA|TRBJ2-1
TGTGCCAGTAGAGGAACAGGGGGCGCCAGGCAGTTCTTC
CASRGTGGARQFF
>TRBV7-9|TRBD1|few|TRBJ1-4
TGTGCCAGCAGCCCCCTTGGGACAGGGCTTAATGAAAAACTGTTTTTT
CASSPLGTGLNEKLFF
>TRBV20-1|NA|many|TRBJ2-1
TGCAGCGCGCGACCCAGCTGGAATGAGCAGTTCTTC
CSARPSWNEQFF
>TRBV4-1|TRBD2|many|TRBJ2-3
TGCGCCAGCAGCCACCCGGGACTAGCGGGAGCCAGGGATACGCAGTATTTT
CASSHPGLAGARDTQYF
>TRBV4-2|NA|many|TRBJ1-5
TGTGCCAGCAGCCAAGAACAGGGAGGTCAGCCCCAGCATTTT
CASSQEQGGQPQHF
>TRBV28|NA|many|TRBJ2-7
TGTGCCAGCGAGGAGCCACAGCCTTACTACGAGCAGTACTTC
CASEEPQPYYEQYF
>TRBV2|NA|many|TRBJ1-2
TGTGCCAGCAGTCGAACAGGGTTATATGGCTACACCTTC
CASSRTGLYGYTF
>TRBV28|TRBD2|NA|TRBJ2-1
TGTGCCAGCAGTCGCCGGGGACTAGCCGATGAGCAGTTCTTC
CASSRRGLADEQFF
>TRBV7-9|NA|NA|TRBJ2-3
TGTGCCAGCAGCGCCCGGGACACTCTATCAGATACGCAGTATTTT
CASSARDTLSDTQYF
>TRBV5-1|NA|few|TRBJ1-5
TGCGCCAGCAGCTTGGGGGAGAACTCTAATAGCAATCAGCCCCAGCATTTT
CASSLGENSNSNQPQHF
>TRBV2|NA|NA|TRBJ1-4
TGTGCCAGCAGTCGGAGGACTAATGAAAAACTGTTTTTT
CASSRRTNEKLFF
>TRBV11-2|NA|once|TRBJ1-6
TGTGGCAGCAGCTTAGGGTTGAGCCTCCACTTT
CGSSLGLSLHF
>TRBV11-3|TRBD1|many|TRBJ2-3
TGTGCCAGCAGCTTACGCCAAATGGGACAGAGCACAGATACGCAGTATTTT
CASSLRQMGQSTDTQYF
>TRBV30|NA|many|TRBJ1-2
TGTGCCTGGAAGTCAATTGGACCCTATGGCTACACCTTC
CAWKSIGPYGYTF
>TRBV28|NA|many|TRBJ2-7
TGTGCCAGCAGTTCCATTCGAGTGGGAGCCTACGAGCAGTACTTC
CASSSIRVGAYEQYF